These T cell receptor beta chains were read from a single sample in a study of blood T cells in healthy people across ages. TCRdb used MiXCR to reprocess the 5' RACE reads, holding one entry per CDR3 protein. This table has 550,000 to 800,000 distinct CDR3 sequences, 21% appearing once. Sequenced material: blood. The receptors shown here come from a man aged 70 or older in good health. CDR3s include the opening cysteine and the closing phenylalanine or tryptophan. D genes are given only for firm matches. Only part of the rows carry a size: once, few, many, or a class if the clone is expanded.

>-|TRBV3-1|-|TRBJ2-7
CASSQGQGSLHEQYF
TGTGCCAGCAGCCAAGGGCAGGGTAGTCTCCACGAGCAGTACTTC
>-|TRBV5-1|TRBD1|TRBJ2-7
CASSLGEQGSYEQYF
TGCGCCAGCAGCTTGGGGGAACAGGGGTCCTACGAGCAGTACTTC
>few|TRBV6-6|TRBD1|TRBJ1-1
CASSYRQGAETEAFF
TGTGCCAGCAGTTACCGGCAGGGGGCCGAAACTGAAGCTTTCTTT
>-|TRBV12-3/TRBV12-4|TRBD2|TRBJ2-2
CASTRRTSDIGELFF
TGTGCCAGCACACGCCGGACTAGCGATATCGGGGAGCTGTTTTTT
>-|TRBV6-4|TRBD1|TRBJ2-4
CASIWTGKDKNIQYF
TGTGCCAGCATCTGGACAGGGAAGGACAAAAACATTCAGTACTTC
>few|TRBV28|-|TRBJ2-1
CASSLAPTFNEQFF
TGTGCCAGCAGTTTAGCCCCGACTTTTAATGAGCAGTTCTTC
>-|TRBV3-1|-|TRBJ1-3
CASSQLDGRTVTIYF
TGTGCCAGCAGCCAATTAGATGGACGGACGGTGACCATATATTTT
>few|TRBV19|TRBD1|TRBJ1-2
CASSSGTGFFQRSGYTF
TGTGCCAGTAGTAGCGGGACAGGGTTCTTCCAACGAAGTGGCTACACCTTC
>-|TRBV14|TRBD1|TRBJ2-1
CASSQGTFGTGGFYEQFF
TGTGCCAGCAGCCAAGGGACATTCGGGACAGGGGGCTTCTATGAGCAGTTCTTC
>-|TRBV24-1|-|TRBJ2-1
CATSDFGGRSYNEQFF
TGTGCCACCAGTGATTTTGGGGGGCGCTCCTACAATGAGCAGTTCTTC
>many|TRBV11-1|TRBD2|TRBJ2-7
CASSFFSGRAGFYEQYF
TGTGCCAGCAGCTTCTTTAGCGGGAGGGCCGGATTCTACGAGCAGTACTTC
>few|TRBV6-2/TRBV6-3|-|TRBJ2-1
CASSYKFQQFF
TGTGCCAGCAGTTACAAGTTTCAGCAGTTCTTC
>-|TRBV5-1|-|TRBJ2-1
CASSLGNHNEQFF
TGCGCCAGCAGCCTGGGGAACCACAATGAGCAGTTCTTC
>few|TRBV6-5|-|TRBJ2-3
CASSPWSTGDTQYF
TGTGCCAGCAGTCCCTGGAGTACAGGAGATACGCAGTATTTT
>-|TRBV12-3/TRBV12-4|-|TRBJ2-3
CASSLVQDLGDTDTQYF
TGTGCCAGCAGTTTAGTTCAGGACCTAGGAGACACAGATACGCAGTATTTT
>few|TRBV2|-|TRBJ1-2
CASSEHQTYGYTF
TGTGCCAGCAGTGAACACCAGACCTATGGCTACACCTTC
>few|TRBV7-7|TRBD2|TRBJ2-3
CASSESGVGLGTQYF
TGTGCTAGCAGCGAAAGCGGGGTGGGATTGGGAACGCAGTATTTT
>-|TRBV6-1|-|TRBJ1-5
CASSVNGQPQHF
TGTGCCAGCAGTGTGAATGGGCAGCCCCAGCATTTT
>few|TRBV7-9|-|TRBJ1-1
CASTKMDSPEAFF
TGTGCCAGCACCAAAATGGACAGCCCTGAAGCTTTCTTT
>-|TRBV5-4|-|TRBJ2-1
CASSLNSREQFF
TGTGCCAGCAGCTTAAATTCCCGTGAGCAGTTCTTC
>few|TRBV5-6|TRBD1|TRBJ1-2
CASSPGDRGRLNYGYTF
TGTGCCAGCAGCCCAGGGGACAGGGGACGCCTTAACTATGGCTACACCTTC
>-|TRBV10-3|TRBD1|TRBJ1-2
CAISERGQGNGYTF
TGTGCCATCAGTGAGCGGGGACAGGGGAATGGCTACACCTTC
>few|TRBV12-3/TRBV12-4|-|TRBJ2-1
CASSLGSAIIYQETQFF
TGTGCCAGCAGTTTAGGTTCGGCTATTATTTACCAAGAGACCCAGTTCTTC
>few|TRBV21-1|-|TRBJ2-1
CASSKAHNKQDEQFF
TGTGCCAGCAGCAAAGCGCACAACAAGCAGGATGAGCAGTTCTTC
>few|TRBV7-2|-|TRBJ2-3
CASSLALGGTNTQYF
TGTGCCAGCAGCTTAGCGCTTGGGGGTACGAATACGCAGTATTTT
>-|TRBV10-3|TRBD1|TRBJ2-5
CAISQGAGETQYF
TGTGCCATCAGCCAGGGGGCGGGTGAGACCCAGTACTTC
>-|TRBV7-6|-|TRBJ2-7
CASSPGPNYEQYF
TGTGCCAGCAGCCCCGGACCCAACTACGAGCAGTACTTC
>-|TRBV20-1|TRBD2|TRBJ2-7
CSALAGARYEQYF
TGCAGTGCGTTAGCGGGAGCCAGGTACGAGCAGTACTTC
>-|TRBV7-9|TRBD2|TRBJ2-1
CASSILAGVSIGNEQFF
TGTGCCAGCAGCATTCTAGCGGGAGTAAGTATTGGGAATGAGCAGTTCTTC
>few|TRBV15|TRBD1|TRBJ2-5
CATSSLTGSQETQYF
TGTGCCACCAGCAGCCTGACAGGGAGCCAAGAGACCCAGTACTTC